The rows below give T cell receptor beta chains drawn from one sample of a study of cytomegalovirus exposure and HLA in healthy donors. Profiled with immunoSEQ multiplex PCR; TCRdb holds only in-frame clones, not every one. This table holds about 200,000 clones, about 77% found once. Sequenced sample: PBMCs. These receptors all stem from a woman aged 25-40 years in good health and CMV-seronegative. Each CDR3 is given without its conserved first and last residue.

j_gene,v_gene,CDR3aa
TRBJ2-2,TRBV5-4,ASSLDSPTGELF
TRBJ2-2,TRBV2,ASSPGIGAGELF
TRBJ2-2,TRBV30,AWRFRDSRVGELF
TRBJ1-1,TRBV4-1,ASSQDVPRFTTEAF
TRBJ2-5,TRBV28,ASFSLGLAGQETQY
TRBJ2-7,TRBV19,ASSIALQGSFSYEQY
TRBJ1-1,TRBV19,ASRGMEDTEAF
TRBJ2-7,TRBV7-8,ASSLGRPGQGSYEQY
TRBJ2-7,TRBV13,ASSLGEIEY
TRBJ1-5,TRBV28,ASSFQGREPQH
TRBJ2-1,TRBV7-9,SSSLEAGEQF
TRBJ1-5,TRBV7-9,ASSLGSNNQPQH
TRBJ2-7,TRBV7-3,ASSLTWSGPYEQY
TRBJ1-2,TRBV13,ASSLTPADGYT
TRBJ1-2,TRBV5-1,ASQTAQGGGYP
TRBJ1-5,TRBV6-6,ASSYGTGSNQPQH
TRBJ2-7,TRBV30,AWSPTGVEQY
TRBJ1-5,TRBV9,ASSATNSVQPQH
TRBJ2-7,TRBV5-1,ASSPDSVWYEQY
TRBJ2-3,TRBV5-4,ASSAEPSTDTQY
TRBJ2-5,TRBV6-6,ASRLAEETQY
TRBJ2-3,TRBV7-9,SSSATLRDTQY
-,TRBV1,TSSPQSGAYEQY
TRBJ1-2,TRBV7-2,ASSRDRGNYGYT
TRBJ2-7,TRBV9,ASSVVASSYEQY
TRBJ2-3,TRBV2,ATSWGSGGPDTQY
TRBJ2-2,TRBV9,ASSGGSGELF
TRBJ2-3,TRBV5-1,ASKRDRGTDTQY
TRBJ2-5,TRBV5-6,ASSFLVEETQY
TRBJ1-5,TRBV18,ASSVGQAGNQPQH
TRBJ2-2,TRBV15,ATSPHAGELF
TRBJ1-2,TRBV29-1,SVLRGQGNYGYT
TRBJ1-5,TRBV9,ASSVAAGLCYSNQPQH
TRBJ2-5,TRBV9,ASSVGRSGAQY
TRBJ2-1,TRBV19,ASSHALAGGYNEQF
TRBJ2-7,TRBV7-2,ASSARQGTYEQY
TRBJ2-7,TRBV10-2,ASSVTGQSRGEQY
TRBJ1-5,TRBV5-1,ASSRGADQPQH
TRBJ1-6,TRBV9,ASSSLGLPNSPLH
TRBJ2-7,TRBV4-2,ASSQDRYEQY
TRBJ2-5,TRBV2,ASSGVAADQETQY
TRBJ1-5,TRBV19,ASTFGRGQPQH
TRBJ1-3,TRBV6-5,ASSPTGFSGNTIY
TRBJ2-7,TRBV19,ASSDRLAGSYEQY
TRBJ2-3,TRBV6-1,ASSEAGTPTSTDTQY
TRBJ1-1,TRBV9,ASSSRTGNTEAF
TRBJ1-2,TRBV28,ASSSQGQPVYGYT
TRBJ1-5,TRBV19,ASSILTTPGWGGVQGQPQH
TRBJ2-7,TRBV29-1,SVEVRGYEQY